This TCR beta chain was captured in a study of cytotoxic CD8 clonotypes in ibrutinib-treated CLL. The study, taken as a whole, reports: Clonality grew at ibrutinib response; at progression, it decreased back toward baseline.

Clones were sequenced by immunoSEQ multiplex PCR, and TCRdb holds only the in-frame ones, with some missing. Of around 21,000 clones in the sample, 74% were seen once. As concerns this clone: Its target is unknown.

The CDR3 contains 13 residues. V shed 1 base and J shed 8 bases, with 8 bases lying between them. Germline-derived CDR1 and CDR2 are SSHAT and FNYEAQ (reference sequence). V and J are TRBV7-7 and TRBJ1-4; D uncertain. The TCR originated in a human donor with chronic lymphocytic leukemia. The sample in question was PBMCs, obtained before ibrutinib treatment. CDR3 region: CASSLGPGEKLFF. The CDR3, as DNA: TGTGCCAGCAGCTTAGGCCCCGGGGAAAAACTGTTTTTT.